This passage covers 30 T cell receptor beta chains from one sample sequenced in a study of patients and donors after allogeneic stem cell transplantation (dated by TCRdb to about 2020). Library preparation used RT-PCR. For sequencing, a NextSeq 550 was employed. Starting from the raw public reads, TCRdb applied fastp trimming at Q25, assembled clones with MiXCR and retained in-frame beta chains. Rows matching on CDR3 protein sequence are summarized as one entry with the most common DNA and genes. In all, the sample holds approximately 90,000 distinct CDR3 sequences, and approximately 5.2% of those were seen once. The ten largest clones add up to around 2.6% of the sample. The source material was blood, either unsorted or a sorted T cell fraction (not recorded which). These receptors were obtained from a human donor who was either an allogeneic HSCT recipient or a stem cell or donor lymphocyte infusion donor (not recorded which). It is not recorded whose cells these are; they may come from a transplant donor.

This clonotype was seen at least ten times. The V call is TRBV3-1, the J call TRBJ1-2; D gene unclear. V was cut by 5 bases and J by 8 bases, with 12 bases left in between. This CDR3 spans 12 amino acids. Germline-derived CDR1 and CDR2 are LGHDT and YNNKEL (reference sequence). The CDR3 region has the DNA TGTGCCAGCAGCTCCGACTACTTCGGCTACACCTTC. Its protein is CASSSDYFGYTF. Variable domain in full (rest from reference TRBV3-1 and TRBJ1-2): DTAVSQTPKYLVTQMGNDKSIKCEQNLGHDTMYWYKQDSKKFLKIMFSYNNKELIINETVPNRFSPKSPDKAHLNLHINSLELGDSAVYFCASSSDYFGYTFGSGTRLTVV.

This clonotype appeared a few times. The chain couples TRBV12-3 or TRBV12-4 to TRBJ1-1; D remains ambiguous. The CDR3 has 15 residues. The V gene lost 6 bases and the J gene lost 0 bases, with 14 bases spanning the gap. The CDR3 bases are TGTGCCAGCAGCCGGGCCCACCCGATGAACACTGAAGCTTTCTTT. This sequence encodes CASSRAHPMNTEAFF.

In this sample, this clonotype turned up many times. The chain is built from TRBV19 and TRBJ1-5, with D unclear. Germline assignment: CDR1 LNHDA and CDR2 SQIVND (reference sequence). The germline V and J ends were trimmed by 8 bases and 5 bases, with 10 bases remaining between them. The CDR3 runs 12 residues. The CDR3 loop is CASGDGDQPQHF. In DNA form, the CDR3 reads TGTGCCAGTGGAGACGGGGATCAGCCCCAGCATTTT.

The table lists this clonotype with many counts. CDR3 protein: CASSAGTVSEAFF. CDR3 coding DNA: TGCGCCAGCAGCGCCGGGACAGTCTCTGAAGCTTTCTTT. The chain carries TRBV5-1 and TRBJ1-1; 7 nucleotides agree with TRBD1. The junction had 6 bases not matched to a gene; V was cut back by 4 bases and J by 6 bases. The CDR3 contains 13 residues. CDR1 and CDR2 (germline): SGHRS, YFSETQ.

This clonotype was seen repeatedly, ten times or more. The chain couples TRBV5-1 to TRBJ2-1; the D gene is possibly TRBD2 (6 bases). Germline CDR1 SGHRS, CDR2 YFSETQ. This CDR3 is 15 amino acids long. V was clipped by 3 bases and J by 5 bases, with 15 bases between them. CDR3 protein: CASSSGGTADNEQFF. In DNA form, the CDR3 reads TGCGCCAGCAGCTCCGGCGGGACGGCTGACAATGAGCAGTTCTTC.

This CDR3 is CASGLFDPGRGRGPYNSPLHF. Here the CDR3 DNA reads TGTGCTAGTGGTTTGTTCGATCCGGGGAGGGGTAGGGGGCCCTATAATTCACCCCTCCACTTT. This chain links TRBV12-5 with TRBJ1-6; TRBD1 agrees at 7 bases. In germline, CDR1 is LGHNT, CDR2 FRNRAP. Germline trimming cut 2 bases from V and 2 bases from J; bases unmatched to any gene: 18. The length of the CDR3 is 21 residues.

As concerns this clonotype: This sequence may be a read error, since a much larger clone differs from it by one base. CDR3 DNA sequence: TGCACCAGCAGCTTGGGACAGAGGGTCTACGAGCAGTACTTC. This gives the protein CTSSLGQRVYEQYF. The J gene is TRBJ2-7, the V gene TRBV5-1, with 7 nucleotides matching TRBD1. CDR3 size: 14 residues. Germline V gene lookup returns CDR1 SGHRS and CDR2 YFSETQ.

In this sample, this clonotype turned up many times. In DNA, the CDR3 is TGTGCCAGCAAAATGGACAGTGAAGGCTACACCTTC. As protein: CASKMDSEGYTF. The chain is built from TRBV2 and TRBJ1-2; D perhaps matches TRBD1 (6 bases). Germline lookup yields CDR1 SNHLY and CDR2 FYNNEI. The CDR3 loop spans 12 amino acids. V was trimmed by 7 bases and J by 8 bases, leaving 14 bases between them. The full variable domain, rest sourced from reference TRBV2 and TRBJ1-2, is EPEVTQTPSHQVTQMGQEVILRCVPISNHLYFYWYRQILGQKVEFLVSFYNNEISEKSEIFDDQFSVERPDGSNFTLKIRSTKLEDSAMYFCASKMDSEGYTFGSGTRLTVV.

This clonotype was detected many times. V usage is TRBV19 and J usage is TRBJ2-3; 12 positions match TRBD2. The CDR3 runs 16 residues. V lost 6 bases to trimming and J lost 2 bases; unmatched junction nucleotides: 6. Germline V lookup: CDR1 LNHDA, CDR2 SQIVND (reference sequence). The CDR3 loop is CASSPSGGADTDTQYF. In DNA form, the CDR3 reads TGTGCCAGTAGCCCTAGCGGGGGGGCCGACACAGATACGCAGTATTTT.

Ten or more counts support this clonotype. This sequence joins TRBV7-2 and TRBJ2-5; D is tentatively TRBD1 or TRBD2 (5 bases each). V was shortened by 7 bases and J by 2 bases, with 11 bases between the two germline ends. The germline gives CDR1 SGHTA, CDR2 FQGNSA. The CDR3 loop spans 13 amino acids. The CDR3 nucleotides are TGTGCCAGCAAACGGGGCCTACAAGAGACCCAGTACTTC. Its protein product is CASKRGLQETQYF.

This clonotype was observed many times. The CDR3 nucleotides read TGTGCCAGCAGTTTTGGTTACGGGGGGTACACAGATACGCAGTATTTT. As protein: CASSFGYGGYTDTQYF. V and J are TRBV12-3 or TRBV12-4 and TRBJ2-3, with 7 bases lining up with TRBD2. The trim removed 3 bases at V and 2 bases at J, leaving 8 bases unmatched. This CDR3 is 16 amino acids long.

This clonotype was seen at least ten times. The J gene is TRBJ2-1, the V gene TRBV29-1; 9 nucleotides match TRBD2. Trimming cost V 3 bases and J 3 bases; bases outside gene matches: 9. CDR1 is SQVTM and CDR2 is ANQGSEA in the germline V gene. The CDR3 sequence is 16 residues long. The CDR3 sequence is CSVESGLAGLYNEQFF. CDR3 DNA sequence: TGCAGCGTTGAGTCGGGGCTAGCGGGACTCTACAATGAGCAGTTCTTC.

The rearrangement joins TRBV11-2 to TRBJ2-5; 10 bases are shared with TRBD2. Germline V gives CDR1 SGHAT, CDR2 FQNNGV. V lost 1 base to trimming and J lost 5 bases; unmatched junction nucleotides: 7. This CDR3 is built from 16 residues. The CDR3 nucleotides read TGTGCCAGCAGCTTAGCAGCGGGAGGGCCTGTCGAGACCCAGTACTTC. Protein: CASSLAAGGPVETQYF. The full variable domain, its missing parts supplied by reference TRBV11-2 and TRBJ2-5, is EAGVAQSPRYKIIEKRQSVAFWCNPISGHATLYWYQQILGQGPKLLIQFQNNGVVDDSQLPKDRFSAERLKGVDSTLKIQPAKLEDSAVYLCASSLAAGGPVETQYFGPGTRLLVL.

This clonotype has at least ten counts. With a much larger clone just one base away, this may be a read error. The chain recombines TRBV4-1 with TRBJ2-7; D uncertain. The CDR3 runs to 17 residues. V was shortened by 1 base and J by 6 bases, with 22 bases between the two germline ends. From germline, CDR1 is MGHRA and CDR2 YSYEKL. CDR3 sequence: CASSQVSMGFLTPEQYF. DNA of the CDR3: TGCGCCAGCAGCCAAGTTAGTATGGGTTTCTTAACCCCCGAGCAGTACTTC.

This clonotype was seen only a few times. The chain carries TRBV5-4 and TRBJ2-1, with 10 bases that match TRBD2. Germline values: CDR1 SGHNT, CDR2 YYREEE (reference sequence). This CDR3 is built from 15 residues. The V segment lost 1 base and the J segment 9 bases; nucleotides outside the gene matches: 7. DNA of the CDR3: TGTGCCAGCAGCTTGAAAATAGCGGGAGGAGGTGAGCAGTTCTTC. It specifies CASSLKIAGGGEQFF.

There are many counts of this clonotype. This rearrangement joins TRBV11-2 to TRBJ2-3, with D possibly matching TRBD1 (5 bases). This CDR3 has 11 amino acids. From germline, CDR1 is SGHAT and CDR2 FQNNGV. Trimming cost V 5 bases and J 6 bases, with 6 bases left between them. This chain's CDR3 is CASSQGDTQYF. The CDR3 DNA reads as TGTGCCAGCAGCCAGGGCGATACGCAGTATTTT.

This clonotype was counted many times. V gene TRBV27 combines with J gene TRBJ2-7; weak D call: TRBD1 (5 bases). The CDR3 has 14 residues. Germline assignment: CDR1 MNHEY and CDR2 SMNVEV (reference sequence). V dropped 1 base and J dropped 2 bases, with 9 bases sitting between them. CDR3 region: CASSLYQGPYEQYF. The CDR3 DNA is TGTGCCAGCAGTTTATACCAGGGCCCCTACGAGCAGTACTTC.

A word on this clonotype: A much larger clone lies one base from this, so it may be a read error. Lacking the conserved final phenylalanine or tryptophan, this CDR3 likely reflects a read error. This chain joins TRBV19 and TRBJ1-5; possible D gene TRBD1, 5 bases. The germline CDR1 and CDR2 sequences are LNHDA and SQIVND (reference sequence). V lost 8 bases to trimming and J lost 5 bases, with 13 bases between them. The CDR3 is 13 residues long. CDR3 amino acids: CASGGRPYQPQHL. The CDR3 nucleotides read TGTGCCAGTGGGGGTCGGCCGTATCAGCCCCAGCATCTT.

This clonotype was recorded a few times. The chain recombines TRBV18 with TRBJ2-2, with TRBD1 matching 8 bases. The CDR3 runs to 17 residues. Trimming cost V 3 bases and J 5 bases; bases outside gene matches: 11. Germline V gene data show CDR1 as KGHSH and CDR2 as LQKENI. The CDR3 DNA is TGTGCCAGCTCACCCTCAGGACAGGGCCCGAGTACCGGGGAGCTGTTTTTT. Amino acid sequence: CASSPSGQGPSTGELFF.

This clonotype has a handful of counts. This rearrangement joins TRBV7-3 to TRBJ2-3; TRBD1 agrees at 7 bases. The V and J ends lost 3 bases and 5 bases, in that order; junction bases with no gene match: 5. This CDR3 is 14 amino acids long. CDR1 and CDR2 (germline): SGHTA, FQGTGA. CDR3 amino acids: CASSLTGIRDTQYF. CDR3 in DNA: TGTGCCAGCAGCTTGACAGGGATACGAGATACGCAGTATTTT.

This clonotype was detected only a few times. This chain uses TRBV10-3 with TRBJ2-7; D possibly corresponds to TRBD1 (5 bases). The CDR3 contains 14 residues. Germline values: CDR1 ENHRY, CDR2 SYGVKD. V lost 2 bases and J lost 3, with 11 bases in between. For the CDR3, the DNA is TGTGCCATCAGTGAGGGGGCCTTCATCTACGAGCAGTACTTC. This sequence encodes CAISEGAFIYEQYF.

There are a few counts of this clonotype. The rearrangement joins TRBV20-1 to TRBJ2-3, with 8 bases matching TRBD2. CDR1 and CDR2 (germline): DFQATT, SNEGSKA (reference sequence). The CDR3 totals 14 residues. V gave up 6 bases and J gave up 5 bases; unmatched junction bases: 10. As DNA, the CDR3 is TGCAGTGCAGCCCCGGGGGGGGCGGAAGATACGCAGTATTTT. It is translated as CSAAPGGAEDTQYF.

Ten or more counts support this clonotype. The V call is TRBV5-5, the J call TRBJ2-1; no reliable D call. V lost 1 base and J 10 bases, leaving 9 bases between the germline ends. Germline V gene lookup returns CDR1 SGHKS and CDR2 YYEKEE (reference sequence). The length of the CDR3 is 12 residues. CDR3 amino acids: CASSLPTTEQFF. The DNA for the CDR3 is TGTGCCAGCAGCTTGCCGACCACGGAGCAGTTCTTC.

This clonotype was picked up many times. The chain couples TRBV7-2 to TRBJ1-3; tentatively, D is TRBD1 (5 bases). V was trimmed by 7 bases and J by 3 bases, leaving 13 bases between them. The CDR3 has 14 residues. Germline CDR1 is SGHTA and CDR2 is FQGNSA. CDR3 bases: TGTGCCAGCACTTATGACAGCCTTGGAAACACCATATATTTT. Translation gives CASTYDSLGNTIYF.

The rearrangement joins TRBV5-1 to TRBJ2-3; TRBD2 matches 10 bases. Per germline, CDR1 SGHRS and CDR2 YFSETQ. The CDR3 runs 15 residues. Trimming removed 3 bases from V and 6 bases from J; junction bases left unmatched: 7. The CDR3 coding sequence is TGCGCCAGCAGCTCTCAGGGACTAGCGCTTGATACGCAGTATTTT. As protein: CASSSQGLALDTQYF.

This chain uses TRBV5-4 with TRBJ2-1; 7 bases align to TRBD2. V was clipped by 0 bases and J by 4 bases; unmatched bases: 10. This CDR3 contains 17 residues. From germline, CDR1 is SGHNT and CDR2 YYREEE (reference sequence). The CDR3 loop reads CASSLASGGGIYNEQFF. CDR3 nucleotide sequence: TGTGCCAGCAGCTTGGCCAGCGGCGGGGGTATTTACAATGAGCAGTTCTTC.

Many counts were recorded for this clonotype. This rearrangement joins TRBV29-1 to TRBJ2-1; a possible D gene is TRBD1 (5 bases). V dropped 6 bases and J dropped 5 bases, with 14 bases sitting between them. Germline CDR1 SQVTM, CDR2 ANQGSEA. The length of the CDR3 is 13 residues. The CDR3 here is CSVQGFGHNEQFF. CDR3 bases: TGCAGCGTGCAGGGTTTTGGGCACAATGAGCAGTTCTTC.

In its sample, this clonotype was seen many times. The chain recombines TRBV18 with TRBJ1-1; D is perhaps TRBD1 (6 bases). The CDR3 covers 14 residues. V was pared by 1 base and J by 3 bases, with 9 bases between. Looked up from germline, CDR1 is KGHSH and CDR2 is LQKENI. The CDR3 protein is CASSPHRVDTEAFF. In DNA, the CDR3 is TGTGCCAGCTCACCACACAGGGTTGACACTGAAGCTTTCTTT.

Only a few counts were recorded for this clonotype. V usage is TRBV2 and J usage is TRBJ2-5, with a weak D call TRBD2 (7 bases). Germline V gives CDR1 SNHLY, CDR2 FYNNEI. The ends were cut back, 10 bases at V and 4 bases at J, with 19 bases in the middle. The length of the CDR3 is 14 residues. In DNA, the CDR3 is TGTGCCACACACCGGGGGGCCGCGGTAGAGACCCAGTACTTC. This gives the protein CATHRGAAVETQYF.

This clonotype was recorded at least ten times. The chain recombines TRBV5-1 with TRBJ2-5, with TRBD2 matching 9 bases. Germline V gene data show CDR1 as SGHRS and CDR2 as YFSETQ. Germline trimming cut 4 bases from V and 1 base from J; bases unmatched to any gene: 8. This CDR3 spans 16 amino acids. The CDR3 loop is CASSPSGGNFQETQYF. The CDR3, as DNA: TGCGCCAGCAGCCCGAGCGGGGGGAACTTCCAAGAGACCCAGTACTTC.